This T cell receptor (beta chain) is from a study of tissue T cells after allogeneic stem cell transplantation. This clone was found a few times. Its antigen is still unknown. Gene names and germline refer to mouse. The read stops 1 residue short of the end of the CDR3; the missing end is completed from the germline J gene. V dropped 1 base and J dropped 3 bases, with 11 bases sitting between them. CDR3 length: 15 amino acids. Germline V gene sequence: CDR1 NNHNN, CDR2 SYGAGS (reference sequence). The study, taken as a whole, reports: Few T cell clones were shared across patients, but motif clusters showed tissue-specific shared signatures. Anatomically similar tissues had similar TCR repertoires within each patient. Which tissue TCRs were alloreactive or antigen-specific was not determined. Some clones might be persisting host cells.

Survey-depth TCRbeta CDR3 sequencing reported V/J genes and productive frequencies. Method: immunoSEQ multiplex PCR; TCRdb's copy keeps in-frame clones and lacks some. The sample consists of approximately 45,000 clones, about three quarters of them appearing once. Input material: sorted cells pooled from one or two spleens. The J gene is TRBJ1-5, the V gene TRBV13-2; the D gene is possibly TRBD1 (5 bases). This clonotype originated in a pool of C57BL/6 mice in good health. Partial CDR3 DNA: TGTGCCAGCGGTGATAGGGGCGCGGGCAACCAGGCTCCGCTT. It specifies CASGDRGAGNQAPL. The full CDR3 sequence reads CASGDRGAGNQAPLF.